A single sample gave rise to the 10 T cell receptor beta chains below, sequenced in a study of T cells in Graves' hyperthyroidism and ophthalmopathy. Authors of the study amplified TCR beta CDR3 regions from RNA transcripts. The HTBI primer set served for first-round RT-PCR of the TCR CDR3. One entry per CDR3 protein results from TCRdb running MiXCR on the multiplex PCR reads. The sample holds about 350,000 distinct CDR3 sequences, 15% seen once. The sequenced material came from blood. The receptors here all came from an older woman with Graves' ophthalmopathy.

This clonotype appeared many times. Here the CDR3 reads CSAIPLAGFYEQYF. The CDR3, as DNA: TGCAGTGCTATCCCGCTAGCGGGGTTCTACGAGCAGTACTTC. V usage is TRBV20-1 and J usage is TRBJ2-7; 9 nucleotides line up with TRBD2. Germline V CDR1 and CDR2: DFQATT, SNEGSKA (reference sequence). The CDR3 loop spans 14 amino acids. The J segment lost 3 bases and the V segment lost 4 bases, leaving 7 bases of the junction unmatched.

This clonotype showed up just once. The J gene is TRBJ2-7, the V gene TRBV6-5; 7 bases map to TRBD1. Trimming cost V 1 base and J 2 bases; bases outside gene matches: 2. Germline CDR1 is MNHEY and CDR2 is SVGAGI. This CDR3 comprises 14 residues. CDR3 residues: CASSYYGQAYEQYF. CDR3 sequence (DNA): TGTGCCAGCAGTTACTACGGACAGGCCTACGAGCAGTACTTC.

This clonotype was seen ten or more times. CDR3 amino acids: CASSHGGNTIYF. CDR3 DNA sequence: TGTGCCAGCAGCCACGGTGGAAACACCATATATTTT. V gene TRBV3-1 combines with J gene TRBJ1-3; D ambiguous. The V end lost 3 bases, the J end lost 3 bases, and 3 bases lay between the germline ends. Germline loops: CDR1 LGHDT, CDR2 YNNKEL (reference sequence). CDR3 size: 12 residues. The variable domain in full, with the rest retrieved from reference TRBV3-1 and TRBJ1-3, is DTAVSQTPKYLVTQMGNDKSIKCEQNLGHDTMYWYKQDSKKFLKIMFSYNNKELIINETVPNRFSPKSPDKAHLNLHINSLELGDSAVYFCASSHGGNTIYFGEGSWLTVV.

This clonotype was counted ten times or more. CDR3 residues: CASSEGPGAAWETQYF. The CDR3 DNA reads as TGTGCCAGCAGTGAAGGTCCGGGGGCGGCATGGGAGACCCAGTACTTC. The rearrangement links TRBV2 to TRBJ2-5; TRBD1 or TRBD2 may be the D gene (6 bases each). The V end lost 1 base, the J end lost 5 bases, and 17 bases lay between the germline ends. The CDR3 runs 16 residues. Germline CDR1 SNHLY, CDR2 FYNNEI.

This clonotype was recorded at least ten times. The rearrangement links TRBV20-1 to TRBJ2-1; possibly TRBD1 or TRBD2 for D (5 bases each). The CDR3 covers 14 residues. Germline V CDR1 and CDR2: DFQATT, SNEGSKA (reference sequence). The ends were cut back, 5 bases at V and 9 bases at J, with 20 bases in the middle. The CDR3 DNA sequence: TGCAGTGCTGCCAGCAGAGGGACCTCTACTGAGCAGTTCTTC. Protein: CSAASRGTSTEQFF.

This chain uses TRBV6-1 with TRBJ2-3, with D possibly matching TRBD1 (6 bases). This CDR3 is built from 15 residues. Between the trimmed V and J ends, which lost 2 bases and 4 bases, there was a span of 13 bases. CDR1 MNHNS and CDR2 SASEGT come from the germline V gene. The CDR3: CASSEPRGEADTQYF. The DNA for the CDR3 is TGTGCCAGCAGTGAACCCAGGGGAGAAGCAGATACGCAGTATTTT.

About this clonotype itself: This may be a read error, as it is one base from a much larger clone. As DNA, the CDR3 is TGTGCCATCAGTGGTGGTACAATTACCTACGAGCAGTTCTTC. It is translated as CAISGGTITYEQFF. This chain links TRBV10-3 with TRBJ2-7; D unclear. The assigned J gene may be wrong: the sequence end matches TRBJ2-1 better. Germline loops: CDR1 ENHRY, CDR2 SYGVKD. The CDR3 loop spans 14 amino acids.

This clonotype was counted ten times or more. This chain links TRBV15 with TRBJ2-1; D might be TRBD1 or TRBD2, each matching 5 bases. This CDR3 has 17 amino acids. The germline gives CDR1 LNHNV, CDR2 YYDKDF (reference sequence). V was shortened by 0 bases and J by 7 bases, with 19 bases between the two germline ends. The CDR3 nucleotides are TGTGCCACCAGCAGAGATCCTCGGGACCAAGTGTTTAATGAGCAGTTCTTC. Its protein product is CATSRDPRDQVFNEQFF.

The J gene is TRBJ1-1, the V gene TRBV19; 9 nucleotides match TRBD1. Germline CDR1 LNHDA, CDR2 SQIVND (reference sequence). This CDR3 has 14 amino acids. Germline trimming cut 7 bases from V and 1 base from J; bases unmatched to any gene: 4. For the CDR3, the DNA is TGTGCCAGTACCACAGGGGGCCAGAACACTGAAGCTTTCTTT. It encodes CASTTGGQNTEAFF.

V and J are TRBV19 and TRBJ2-5; D is perhaps TRBD1 (5 bases). Trimming removed 3 bases from V and 5 bases from J, with 10 bases in between. CDR1 is LNHDA and CDR2 is SQIVND in the germline V gene (reference sequence). The CDR3 has 13 residues. The CDR3 here is CASSIAGYETQYF. In nucleotides, the CDR3 is TGTGCCAGTAGTATTGCAGGGTACGAGACCCAGTACTTC.